This T cell receptor (beta chain) is from a study of blood T cell repertoires in COVID-19. Study-wide background: Spain, Italy and the United States supplied samples that represented acute and convalescent COVID-19. The analysed material was cDNA or gDNA that came from T cells, B-cell-depleted T cells, or PBMCs.

Source study methods: Amplification of reference gene primers was used by the study to estimate nucleated cell counts. Assay used: immunoSEQ multiplex PCR; TCRdb lists only in-frame clones, some missing. V and J calls and clone size follow that table, whereas D and trimming were derived from the DNA. The repertoire holds around 80,000 clones, with 80% as singletons. The sequencing sample was made of peripheral blood. The sequence came from a woman in her 70s with acute or convalescent COVID-19.

In nucleotides, the CDR3 is TGTGCCAGCAGACACACAGGGGGAGGGACTGAAGCTTTCTTT. Translation gives CASRHTGGGTEAFF. This rearrangement joins TRBV27 to TRBJ1-1; TRBD1 aligns across 8 bases. CDR3 length: 14 residues. Germline loops: CDR1 MNHEY, CDR2 SMNVEV (reference sequence). Trimming removed 6 bases from V and 5 bases from J; junction bases left unmatched: 8.